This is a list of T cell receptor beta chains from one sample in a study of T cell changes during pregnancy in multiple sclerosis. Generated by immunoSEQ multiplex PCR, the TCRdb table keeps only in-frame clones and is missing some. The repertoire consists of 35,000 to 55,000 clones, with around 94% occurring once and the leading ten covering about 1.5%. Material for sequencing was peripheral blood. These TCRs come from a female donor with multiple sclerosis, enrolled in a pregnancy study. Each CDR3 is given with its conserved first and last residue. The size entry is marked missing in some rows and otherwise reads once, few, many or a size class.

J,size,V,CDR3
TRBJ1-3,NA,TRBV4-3,CASSQSYRDRGTIYF
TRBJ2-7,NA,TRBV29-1,CSVEAEASTYEQYF
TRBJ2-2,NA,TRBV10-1,CASSESIAGELFF
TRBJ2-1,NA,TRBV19,CASSIGKAGGKSYNEQFF
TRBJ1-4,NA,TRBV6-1,CASSEWNTATNEKLFF
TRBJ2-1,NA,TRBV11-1,CASSPRLATLTNEQFF
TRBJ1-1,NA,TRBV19,CASISRGMNTEAFF
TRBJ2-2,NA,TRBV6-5,CASSSLGSAGELFF
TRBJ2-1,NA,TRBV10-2,CASYFNADYSYNEQFF
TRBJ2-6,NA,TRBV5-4,CASSLAGGLRSGANVLTF
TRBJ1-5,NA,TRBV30,CAWAQGALDQPQHF
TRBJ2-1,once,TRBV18,CASSPVQGFNDEQFF
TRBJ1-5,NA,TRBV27,CASSSQGFGNQPQHF
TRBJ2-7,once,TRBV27,CASSPEGQWRSFEQYF
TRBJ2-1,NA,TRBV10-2,CASLEIDEQFF
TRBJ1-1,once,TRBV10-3,CAIRRGPQNTEAFF
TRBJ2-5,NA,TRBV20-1,CSATYFGTQYF
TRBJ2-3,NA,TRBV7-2,CASSLDLLAGGMDTQYF
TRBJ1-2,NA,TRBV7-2,CASSLFGVGGYTF
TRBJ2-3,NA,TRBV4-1,CASSQKYSLAGPPTDTQYF
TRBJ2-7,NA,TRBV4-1,CASSQSGTGVVYEQYF
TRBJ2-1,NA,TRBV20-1,CSARVTGGQFF
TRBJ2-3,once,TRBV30,CAWSVRWLAGVTSTDTQYF